This T cell receptor beta chain was captured in a study of shared clonotypes between healthy human individuals. Every donor was a Caucasian adult from Nashville, Tennessee. Subsets obtained from CD4+ cells comprised CD45RA+ naive and CD45RA-negative memory cells. Sorted-subset replicate PCR reactions contained approximately 190 ng DNA, corresponding to approximately 30,000 T cell genomes. Only in-frame clones appear in the TCRdb table, and some are missing; sequencing was by immunoSEQ multiplex PCR. The top ten clones hold under 0.45% of a sample with roughly 1.4 million clones, approximately 98.5% of them seen once. The clonotype comes from a man aged 30-40 years in good health. The specimen sequenced was naive CD4+ T cells sorted from blood. This sample's subset: CD45RA+ positively selected.

CDR3 sequence: CATWSAGGTHSGYF. In DNA, the CDR3 is TGTGCCACCTGGAGCGCGGGTGGAACACACAGCGGGTACTTC. The J gene is TRBJ2-5, the V gene TRBV19, with D tentatively TRBD2 (5 bases). The V gene's germline CDR1 is LNHDA and CDR2 SQIVND (reference sequence). The CDR3 totals 14 residues. V lost 10 bases, J lost 13 bases, and 28 bases lay in between.